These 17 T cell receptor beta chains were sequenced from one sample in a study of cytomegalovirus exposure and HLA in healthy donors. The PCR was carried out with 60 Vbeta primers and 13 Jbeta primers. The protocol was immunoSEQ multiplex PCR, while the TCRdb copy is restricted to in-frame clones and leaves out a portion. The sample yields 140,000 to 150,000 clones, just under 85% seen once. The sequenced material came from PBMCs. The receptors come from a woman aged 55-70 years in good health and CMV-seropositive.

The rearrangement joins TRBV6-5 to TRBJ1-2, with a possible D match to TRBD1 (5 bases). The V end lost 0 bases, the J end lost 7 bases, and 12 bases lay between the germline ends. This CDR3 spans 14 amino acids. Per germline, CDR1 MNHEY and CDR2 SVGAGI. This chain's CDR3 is CASSYSTASGGYTF. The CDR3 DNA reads TGTGCCAGCAGTTACTCGACAGCTTCGGGTGGCTACACCTTC.

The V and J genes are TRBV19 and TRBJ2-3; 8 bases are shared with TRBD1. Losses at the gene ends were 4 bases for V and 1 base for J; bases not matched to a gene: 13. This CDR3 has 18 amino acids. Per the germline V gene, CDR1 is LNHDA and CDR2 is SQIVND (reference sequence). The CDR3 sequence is CASSRLDRAGRGTDTQYF. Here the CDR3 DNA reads TGTGCCAGTAGTAGGTTGGACAGGGCAGGCCGTGGCACAGATACGCAGTATTTT.

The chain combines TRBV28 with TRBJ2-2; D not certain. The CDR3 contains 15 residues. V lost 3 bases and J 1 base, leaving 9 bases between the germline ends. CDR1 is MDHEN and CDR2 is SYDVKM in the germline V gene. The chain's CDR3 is CASSFRVRNTGELFF. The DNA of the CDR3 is TGTGCCAGCAGTTTTCGGGTGAGGAACACCGGGGAGCTGTTTTTT.

In nucleotides, the CDR3 is TGTGCCTGGAGCCCCGACAGGGGAGGAGGAAACACCATATATTTT. Translation: CAWSPDRGGGNTIYF. The chain links TRBV30 to TRBJ1-3; 8 bases map to TRBD1. CDR1 is GTSNPN and CDR2 is SVGIG in the germline V gene (reference sequence). Trimming cost V 3 bases and J 4 bases; bases outside gene matches: 8. CDR3 length: 15 amino acids.

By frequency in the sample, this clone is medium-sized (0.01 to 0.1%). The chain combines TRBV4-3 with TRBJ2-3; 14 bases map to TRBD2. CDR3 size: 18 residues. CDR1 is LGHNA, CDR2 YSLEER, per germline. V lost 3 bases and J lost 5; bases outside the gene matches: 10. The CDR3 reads CASSQGLAGVDGEDTQYF. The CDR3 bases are TGCGCCAGCAGCCAGGGACTAGCGGGAGTGGATGGCGAAGATACGCAGTATTTT.

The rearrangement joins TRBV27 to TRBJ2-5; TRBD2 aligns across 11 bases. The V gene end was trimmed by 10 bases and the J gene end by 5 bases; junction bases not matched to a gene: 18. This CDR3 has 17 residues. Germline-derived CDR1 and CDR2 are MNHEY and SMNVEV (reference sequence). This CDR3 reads CATRELAGGAPGETQYF. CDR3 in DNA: TGTGCCACCCGAGAATTAGCGGGAGGGGCCCCAGGCGAGACCCAGTACTTC.

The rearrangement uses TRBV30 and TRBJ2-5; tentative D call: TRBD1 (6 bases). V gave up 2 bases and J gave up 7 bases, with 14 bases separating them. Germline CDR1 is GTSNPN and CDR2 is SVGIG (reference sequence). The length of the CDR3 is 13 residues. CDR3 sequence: CAWSQQGPGTQYF. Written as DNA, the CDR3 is TGTGCCTGGAGTCAACAGGGCCCAGGGACCCAGTACTTC.

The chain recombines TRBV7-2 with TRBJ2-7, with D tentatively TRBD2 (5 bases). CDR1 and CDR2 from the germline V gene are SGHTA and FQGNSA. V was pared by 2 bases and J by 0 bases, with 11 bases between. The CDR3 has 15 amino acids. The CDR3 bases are TGTGCCAGCAGCTTAACGGGGAGCCCCTCCTACGAGCAGTACTTC. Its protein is CASSLTGSPSYEQYF.

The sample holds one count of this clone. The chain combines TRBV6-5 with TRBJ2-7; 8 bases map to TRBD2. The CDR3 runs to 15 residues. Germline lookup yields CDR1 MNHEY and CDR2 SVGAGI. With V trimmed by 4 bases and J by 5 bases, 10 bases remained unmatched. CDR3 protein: CASSSGLAVRDEQYF. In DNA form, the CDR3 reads TGTGCCAGCAGTTCAGGACTAGCTGTTCGTGACGAGCAGTACTTC.

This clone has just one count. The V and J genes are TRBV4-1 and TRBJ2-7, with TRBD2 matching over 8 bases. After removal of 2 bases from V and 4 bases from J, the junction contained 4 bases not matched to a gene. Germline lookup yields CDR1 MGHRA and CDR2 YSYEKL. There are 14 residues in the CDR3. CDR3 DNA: TGCGCCAGCAGCCAAACGGGAGGGGGTTACGAGCAGTACTTC. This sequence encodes CASSQTGGGYEQYF.

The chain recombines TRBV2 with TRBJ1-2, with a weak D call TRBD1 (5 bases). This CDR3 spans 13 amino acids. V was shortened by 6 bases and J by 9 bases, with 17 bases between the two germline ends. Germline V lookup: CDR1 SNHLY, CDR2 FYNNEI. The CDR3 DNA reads TGTGCCAGCAGAGATGACAGTTCTCATAGCTACACCTTC. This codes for CASRDDSSHSYTF.

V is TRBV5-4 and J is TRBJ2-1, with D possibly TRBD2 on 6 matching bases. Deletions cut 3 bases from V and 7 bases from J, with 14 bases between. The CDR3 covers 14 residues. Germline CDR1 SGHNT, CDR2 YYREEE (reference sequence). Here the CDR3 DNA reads TGTGCCAGCAGCTCCGCCGGGACTGTAAATGAGCAGTTCTTC. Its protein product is CASSSAGTVNEQFF.

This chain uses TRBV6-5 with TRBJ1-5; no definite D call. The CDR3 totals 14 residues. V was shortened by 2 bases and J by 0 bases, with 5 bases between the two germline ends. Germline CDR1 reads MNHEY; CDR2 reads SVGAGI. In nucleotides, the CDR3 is TGTGCCAGCAGTTACCGCGGTAGCAATCAGCCCCAGCATTTT. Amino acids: CASSYRGSNQPQHF.

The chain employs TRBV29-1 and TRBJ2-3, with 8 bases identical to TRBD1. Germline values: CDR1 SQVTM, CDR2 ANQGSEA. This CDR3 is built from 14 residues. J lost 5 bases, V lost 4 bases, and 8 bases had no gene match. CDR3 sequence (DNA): TGCAGCGTTGCACCAGGGGGCGCGGGAGATACGCAGTATTTT. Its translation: CSVAPGGAGDTQYF.

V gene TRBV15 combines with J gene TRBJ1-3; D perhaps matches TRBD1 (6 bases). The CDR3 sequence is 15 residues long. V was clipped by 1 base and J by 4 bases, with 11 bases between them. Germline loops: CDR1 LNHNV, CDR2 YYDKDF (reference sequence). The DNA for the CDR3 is TGTGCCACCAGCAGAGTTAGGACAGTCGGAAACACCATATATTTT. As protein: CATSRVRTVGNTIYF. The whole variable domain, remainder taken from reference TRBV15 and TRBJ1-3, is DAMVIQNPRYQVTQFGKPVTLSCSQTLNHNVMYWYQQKSSQAPKLLFHYYDKDFNNEADTPDNFQSRRPNTSFCFLDIRSPGLGDTAMYLCATSRVRTVGNTIYFGEGSWLTVV.

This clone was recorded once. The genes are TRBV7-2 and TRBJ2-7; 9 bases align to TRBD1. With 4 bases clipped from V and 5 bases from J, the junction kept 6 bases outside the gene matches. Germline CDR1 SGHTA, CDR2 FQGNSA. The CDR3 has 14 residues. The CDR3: CASSYKGQGHEQYF. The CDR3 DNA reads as TGTGCCAGCAGCTATAAGGGACAGGGACACGAGCAGTACTTC.

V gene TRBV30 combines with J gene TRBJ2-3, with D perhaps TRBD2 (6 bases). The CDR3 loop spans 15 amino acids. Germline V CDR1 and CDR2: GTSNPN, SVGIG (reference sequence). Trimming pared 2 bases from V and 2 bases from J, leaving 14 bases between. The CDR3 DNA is TGTGCCTGGAGTCCCCCGGCGGGATTCACAGATACGCAGTATTTT. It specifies CAWSPPAGFTDTQYF.